A selection of T cell receptor beta chains follows, all from one sample in a study of blood T cell repertoires in COVID-19. Profiling relied on immunoSEQ multiplex PCR, and the TCRdb table lists in-frame clones only, not all of them. Of more than 65,000 clones in the sample, roughly 85% were seen once. The sequenced sample consisted of peripheral blood. These TCRs come from a woman over 75 with acute or convalescent COVID-19. Each CDR3 is given with its conserved first and last residue. The order of the fields is D gene, clone size, V gene, J gene, CDR3 DNA, CDR3 protein. The D gene is left open where the match is weak. Part of the rows lack a size; the others show once, few, many or a class for expanded clones.

D gene: TRBD2; clone size: once; V gene: TRBV5-1; J gene: TRBJ2-1; CDR3 DNA: TGCGCCAGCAGCTTGACTAGGACTAGCGGGGGGTCCTACAATGAGCAGTTCTTC; CDR3 protein: CASSLTRTSGGSYNEQFF
D gene: NA; clone size: NA; V gene: TRBV6-5; J gene: TRBJ1-1; CDR3 DNA: TGTGCCAGCAGGTCCCGGGGGGCTAACACTGAAGCTTTCTTT; CDR3 protein: CASRSRGANTEAFF
D gene: NA; clone size: few; V gene: TRBV19; J gene: TRBJ1-5; CDR3 DNA: TGTGCCAGTAGAGGCAGGCGCGATCAGCCCCAGCATTTT; CDR3 protein: CASRGRRDQPQHF
D gene: TRBD2; clone size: NA; V gene: TRBV3-1/TRBV3-2; J gene: TRBJ2-7; CDR3 DNA: TGTGCCAGCAGCCAAGATCGGGCGGGGGGGCGGCAGTACTTC; CDR3 protein: CASSQDRAGGRQYF
D gene: NA; clone size: NA; V gene: TRBV4-1; J gene: TRBJ2-5; CDR3 DNA: TGCGCCAGCAGCCCGGGGAGGTTGGTCGAGACCCAGTACTTC; CDR3 protein: CASSPGRLVETQYF
D gene: TRBD1; clone size: many; V gene: TRBV7-9; J gene: TRBJ1-1; CDR3 DNA: TGTGCCAGCAGGCCGGGACAGGGGCTGGCTGAAGCTTTCTTT; CDR3 protein: CASRPGQGLAEAFF
D gene: NA; clone size: NA; V gene: TRBV12-5; J gene: TRBJ2-2; CDR3 DNA: TGTGCTAGTGGTTGGCTAGGAGGGTACGGCGGGGAGCTGTTTTTT; CDR3 protein: CASGWLGGYGGELFF
D gene: NA; clone size: NA; V gene: TRBV7-2; J gene: TRBJ2-1; CDR3 DNA: TGTGCCAGCAGCTTAGACGGCGAGGGTGAGCAGTTCTTC; CDR3 protein: CASSLDGEGEQFF
D gene: TRBD1; clone size: NA; V gene: TRBV6-5; J gene: TRBJ2-7; CDR3 DNA: TGTGCCAGCAGTTACTGGACAGGGACCAACCGGGACGAGCAGTACTTC; CDR3 protein: CASSYWTGTNRDEQYF
D gene: TRBD1; clone size: NA; V gene: TRBV4-1; J gene: TRBJ1-5; CDR3 DNA: TGCGCCAGCAGCCAGGCCGGGACAGTCAATCAGCCCCAGCATTTT; CDR3 protein: CASSQAGTVNQPQHF
D gene: NA; clone size: once; V gene: TRBV18; J gene: TRBJ1-1; CDR3 DNA: TGTGCCAGCTCATCAAGCGGGGGGGAGCACACTGAAGCTTTCTTT; CDR3 protein: CASSSSGGEHTEAFF
D gene: TRBD1; clone size: few; V gene: TRBV3-1/TRBV3-2; J gene: TRBJ2-2; CDR3 DNA: TGTGCCAGCAGCCATTCGACAGGGGCCGGGGAGCTGTTTTTT; CDR3 protein: CASSHSTGAGELFF
D gene: TRBD2; clone size: NA; V gene: TRBV19; J gene: TRBJ2-1; CDR3 DNA: TGTGCCAGTAGTGTGAGGCCGGGACTAGCGATTTACAATGAGCAGTTCTTC; CDR3 protein: CASSVRPGLAIYNEQFF
D gene: NA; clone size: NA; V gene: TRBV19; J gene: TRBJ1-1; CDR3 DNA: TGTGCCAGTAGTCTCCAGACAGATATGAACACTGAAGCTTTCTTT; CDR3 protein: CASSLQTDMNTEAFF
D gene: NA; clone size: NA; V gene: TRBV2; J gene: TRBJ2-7; CDR3 DNA: TGTGCCAGCAATAACAGGGCCTACGAGCAGTACTTC; CDR3 protein: CASNNRAYEQYF
D gene: NA; clone size: once; V gene: TRBV29-1; J gene: TRBJ1-2; CDR3 DNA: TGCAGCGTTGCCGGGGGGGTAGTAGGATCCGGCTACACCTTC; CDR3 protein: CSVAGGVVGSGYTF
D gene: NA; clone size: NA; V gene: TRBV2; J gene: TRBJ1-1; CDR3 DNA: TGTGCCAGCACGGCGACAGAGGTCCTCACTGAAGCTTTCTTT; CDR3 protein: CASTATEVLTEAFF
D gene: TRBD2; clone size: NA; V gene: TRBV7-9; J gene: TRBJ2-1; CDR3 DNA: TGTGCCAGCAGCTTACAACTAGCGGAGGGTGAGCAGTTCTTC; CDR3 protein: CASSLQLAEGEQFF
D gene: TRBD2; clone size: NA; V gene: TRBV11-3; J gene: TRBJ2-1; CDR3 DNA: TGTGCCAGCAGCCATGGACTAGCTAAAAGTGAGCAGTTCTTC; CDR3 protein: CASSHGLAKSEQFF
D gene: NA; clone size: NA; V gene: TRBV4-1; J gene: TRBJ1-2; CDR3 DNA: TGCGCCAGCAGCCAAGGCGGAGGTCTCAACTATGGCTACACCTTC; CDR3 protein: CASSQGGGLNYGYTF
D gene: NA; clone size: NA; V gene: TRBV3-1/TRBV3-2; J gene: TRBJ1-2; CDR3 DNA: TGTGCCAGCAGCCAGGGGGCCTATGGCTACACCTTC; CDR3 protein: CASSQGAYGYTF
D gene: NA; clone size: NA; V gene: TRBV18; J gene: TRBJ2-7; CDR3 DNA: TGTGCCAGCTCACCATGGGGATCGGCGGGCGAGCAGTACTTC; CDR3 protein: CASSPWGSAGEQYF
D gene: TRBD2; clone size: once; V gene: TRBV7-2; J gene: TRBJ2-5; CDR3 DNA: TGTGCCAGCAGCTTAAGGGGCGCGGGGGGGATAGAGACCCAGTACTTC; CDR3 protein: CASSLRGAGGIETQYF
D gene: NA; clone size: NA; V gene: TRBV7-2; J gene: TRBJ1-1; CDR3 DNA: TGTGCCAGCAGCGCCAACCTCGAGGGTAAAGCTTTCTTT; CDR3 protein: CASSANLEGKAFF
D gene: TRBD2; clone size: once; V gene: TRBV18; J gene: TRBJ2-7; CDR3 DNA: TGTGCCAGCTCCCCCCGGACTAGCGGGGGGAACGAGCAGTACTTC; CDR3 protein: CASSPRTSGGNEQYF
D gene: TRBD1; clone size: NA; V gene: TRBV18; J gene: TRBJ1-2; CDR3 DNA: TGTGCCAGCTCAGCTGCCGGACAGGGCGGTGGCTACACCTTC; CDR3 protein: CASSAAGQGGGYTF
D gene: NA; clone size: once; V gene: TRBV7-8; J gene: TRBJ2-7; CDR3 DNA: TGTGCCAGCAGCCTAGGTACTACCTCTCTCTACGAGCAGTACTTC; CDR3 protein: CASSLGTTSLYEQYF
D gene: TRBD1; clone size: NA; V gene: TRBV5-8; J gene: TRBJ1-2; CDR3 DNA: TGTGCCAGCAGATCGGGACAGCATGGCTACACCTTC; CDR3 protein: CASRSGQHGYTF
D gene: TRBD1; clone size: NA; V gene: TRBV3-1/TRBV3-2; J gene: TRBJ2-1; CDR3 DNA: TGTGCCAGCAGTCTGGACAGGGTATCCTACAATGAGCAGTTCTTC; CDR3 protein: CASSLDRVSYNEQFF
D gene: NA; clone size: NA; V gene: TRBV18; J gene: TRBJ1-2; CDR3 DNA: TGTGCCAGCTCCCAGGGGACGGAGAACTATGGCTACACCTTC; CDR3 protein: CASSQGTENYGYTF
D gene: NA; clone size: NA; V gene: TRBV7-8; J gene: TRBJ1-1; CDR3 DNA: TGTGCCAGCAGCTCTCAACAGAACACTGAAGCTTTCTTT; CDR3 protein: CASSSQQNTEAFF
D gene: TRBD2; clone size: few; V gene: TRBV3-1/TRBV3-2; J gene: TRBJ2-7; CDR3 DNA: TGTGCCAGCAGCTTATCGGCGGGGGGAAACGAGCAGTACTTC; CDR3 protein: CASSLSAGGNEQYF
D gene: TRBD1; clone size: NA; V gene: TRBV5-1; J gene: TRBJ1-1; CDR3 DNA: TGCGCCAGCAGCCAGCAGACAGGGCGGAACACTGAAGCTTTCTTT; CDR3 protein: CASSQQTGRNTEAFF
D gene: TRBD1; clone size: NA; V gene: TRBV3-1/TRBV3-2; J gene: TRBJ1-2; CDR3 DNA: TGTGCCAGCAGCTCCGGCAGGGGGAGAGATGGCTACACCTTC; CDR3 protein: CASSSGRGRDGYTF
D gene: TRBD1; clone size: NA; V gene: TRBV7-8; J gene: TRBJ1-1; CDR3 DNA: TGTGCCAGCAGCACAGGGGGCACGGGCACTGAAGCTTTCTTT; CDR3 protein: CASSTGGTGTEAFF
D gene: NA; clone size: NA; V gene: TRBV5-8; J gene: TRBJ2-3; CDR3 DNA: TGTGCCAGCAGCCGGGCGGGGTATTTT; CDR3 protein: CASSRAGYF
D gene: NA; clone size: NA; V gene: TRBV3-1/TRBV3-2; J gene: TRBJ2-5; CDR3 DNA: TGTGCCAGCAGCCTCAGTTCCGGGAGCTCAGAGACCCAGTACTTC; CDR3 protein: CASSLSSGSSETQYF
D gene: NA; clone size: medium-sized; V gene: TRBV10-1; J gene: TRBJ2-2; CDR3 DNA: TGCGCCAGCAGTTCAGCACAAGGGGGGGGTTTCACCGGGGAGCTGTTTTTT; CDR3 protein: CASSSAQGGGFTGELFF
D gene: NA; clone size: NA; V gene: TRBV5-5; J gene: TRBJ2-7; CDR3 DNA: TGTGCCAGCTATATGGGCCAGGGTGTAAACGAGCAGTACTTC; CDR3 protein: CASYMGQGVNEQYF
D gene: NA; clone size: NA; V gene: TRBV6-1; J gene: TRBJ1-5; CDR3 DNA: TGTGCCAGCAGTGAATACGGGCAGGGTAGCAATCAGCCCCAGCATTTT; CDR3 protein: CASSEYGQGSNQPQHF
D gene: NA; clone size: few; V gene: TRBV18; J gene: TRBJ1-5; CDR3 DNA: TGTGCCAGCTCACCACGGGCACAGGGTAGCAATCAGCCCCAGCATTTT; CDR3 protein: CASSPRAQGSNQPQHF
D gene: NA; clone size: few; V gene: TRBV7-9; J gene: TRBJ1-1; CDR3 DNA: TGTGCCAGCAGCTCGTGGAGGGACACTGAAGCTTTCTTT; CDR3 protein: CASSSWRDTEAFF
D gene: TRBD1; clone size: few; V gene: TRBV19; J gene: TRBJ1-2; CDR3 DNA: TGTGCCAGTAGTATAGACCGTTCGGGACAGGTTACCTATGGCTACACCTTC; CDR3 protein: CASSIDRSGQVTYGYTF
D gene: TRBD1; clone size: NA; V gene: TRBV7-2; J gene: TRBJ1-1; CDR3 DNA: TGTGCCAGCAGCCCCAGGGGGGAGAACACTGAAGCTTTCTTT; CDR3 protein: CASSPRGENTEAFF
D gene: NA; clone size: NA; V gene: TRBV12-3/TRBV12-4; J gene: TRBJ1-1; CDR3 DNA: TGTGCCAGCAGTTTTCGGGGGGGACGAAAAGCTTTCTTT; CDR3 protein: CASSFRGGRKAFF